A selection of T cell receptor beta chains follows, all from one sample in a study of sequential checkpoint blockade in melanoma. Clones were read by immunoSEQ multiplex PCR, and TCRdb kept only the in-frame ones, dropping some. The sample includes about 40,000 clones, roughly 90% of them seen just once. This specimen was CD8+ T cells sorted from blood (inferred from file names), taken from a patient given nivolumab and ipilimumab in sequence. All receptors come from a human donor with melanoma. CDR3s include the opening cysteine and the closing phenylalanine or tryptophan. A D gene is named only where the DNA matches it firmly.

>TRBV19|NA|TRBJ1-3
CASRGIQGLPPGNTIYF
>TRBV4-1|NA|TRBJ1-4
CASSQEVWSRHEKLFF
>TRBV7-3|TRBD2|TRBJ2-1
CASSSPDPTGGSGGGYNEQFF
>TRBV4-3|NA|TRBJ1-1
CASSQGHQGNTEAFF
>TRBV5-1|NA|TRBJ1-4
CASSLKLGPRHTNEKLFF
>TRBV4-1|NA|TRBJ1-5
CASSQDGGLVGNQPQHF
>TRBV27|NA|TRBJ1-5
CASGLVNQPQHF
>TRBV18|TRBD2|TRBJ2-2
CASSPSGSSGTGELFF
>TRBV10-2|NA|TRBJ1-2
CASSEYSVRYGYTF
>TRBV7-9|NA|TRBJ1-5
CASSLGSGLHQPQHF
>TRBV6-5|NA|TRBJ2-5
CASNGAYQETQYF
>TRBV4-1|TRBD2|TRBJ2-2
CASSQVTGGYTGELFF
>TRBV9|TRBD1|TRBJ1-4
CASSETGVVDEKLFF
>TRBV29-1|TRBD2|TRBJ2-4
CSVVGGSKNIQYF
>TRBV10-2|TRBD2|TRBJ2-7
CASSEIGGLASSRISYEQYF
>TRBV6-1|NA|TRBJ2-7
CASSEWGVHYEQYF
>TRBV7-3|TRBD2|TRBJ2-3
CASSPSGSITDTQYF
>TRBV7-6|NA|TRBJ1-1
CASSLVGGRSTEAFF
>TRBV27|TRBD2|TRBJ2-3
CASSPLRLAGHTDTQYF
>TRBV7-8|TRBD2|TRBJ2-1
CASSLARGLAAVYNEQFF
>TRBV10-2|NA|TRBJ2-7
CASQSGALRYEQYF
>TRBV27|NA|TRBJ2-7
CASSPRQISSYEQYF
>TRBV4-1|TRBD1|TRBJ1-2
CASSQDRGSFSYGYTF
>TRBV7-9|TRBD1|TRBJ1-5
CASSSGQNNQPQHF
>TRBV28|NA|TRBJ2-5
CATTSQDQETQYF
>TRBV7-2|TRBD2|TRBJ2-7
CASSFAGGQGKQYF
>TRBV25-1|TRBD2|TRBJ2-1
CASSSAGVSDDEQFF
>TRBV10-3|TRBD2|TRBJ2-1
CAILAEENNEQFF
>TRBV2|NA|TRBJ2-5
CASSEARASGSNRETQYF
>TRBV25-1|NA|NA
CASSEGGDLLYEQYF
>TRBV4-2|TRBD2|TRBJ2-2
CASSPGLVTGELFF
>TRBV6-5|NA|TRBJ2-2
CASSHRAPVAGELFF
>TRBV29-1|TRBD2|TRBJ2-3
CSVELSGVTPDTQYF
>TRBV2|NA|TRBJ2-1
CASSLRLDRWMDEQFF
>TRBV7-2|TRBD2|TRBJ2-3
CASSSSGRARYTDTQYF
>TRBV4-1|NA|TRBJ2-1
CASSLPGGFYNEQFF
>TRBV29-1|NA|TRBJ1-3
CSVGARGRNTIYF